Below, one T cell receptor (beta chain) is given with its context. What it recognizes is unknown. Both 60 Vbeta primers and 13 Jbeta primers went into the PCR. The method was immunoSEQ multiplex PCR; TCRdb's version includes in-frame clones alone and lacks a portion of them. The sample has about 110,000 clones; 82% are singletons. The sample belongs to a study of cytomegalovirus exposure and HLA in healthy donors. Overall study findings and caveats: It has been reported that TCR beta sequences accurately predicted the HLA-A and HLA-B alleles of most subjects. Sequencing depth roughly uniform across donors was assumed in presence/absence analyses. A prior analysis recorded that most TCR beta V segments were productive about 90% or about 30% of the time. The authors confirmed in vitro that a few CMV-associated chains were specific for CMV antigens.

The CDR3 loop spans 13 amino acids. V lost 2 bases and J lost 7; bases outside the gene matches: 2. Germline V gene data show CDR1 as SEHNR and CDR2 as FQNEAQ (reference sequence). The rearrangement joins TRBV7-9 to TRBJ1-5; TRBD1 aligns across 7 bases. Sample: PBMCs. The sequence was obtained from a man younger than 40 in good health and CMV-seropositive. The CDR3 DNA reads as TGTGCCAGCAGCTTAACAGGGGAACAGCCCCAGCATTTT. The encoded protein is CASSLTGEQPQHF. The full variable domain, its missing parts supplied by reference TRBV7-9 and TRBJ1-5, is DTGVSQNPRHKITKRGQNVTFRCDPISEHNRLYWYRQTLGQGPEFLTYFQNEAQLEKSRLLSDRFSAERPKGSFSTLEIQRTEQGDSAMYLCASSLTGEQPQHFGDGTRLSIL.